These 27 T cell receptor beta chains were all obtained from the same sample, sequenced in a study of blood T cell repertoires in COVID-19. Sequencing used immunoSEQ multiplex PCR; TCRdb keeps in-frame clones, though not all of them. The sample comprises around 270,000 clones, 86% of which are singletons, and under 2.5% rests with the top ten. Sequencing was done on a sample of peripheral blood. The receptors were gathered from a man aged 30-40 years with active or convalescent COVID-19.

The chain is built from TRBV5-5 and TRBJ1-1; TRBD1 is a possible D gene (6 bases). Germline V gene lookup returns CDR1 SGHKS and CDR2 YYEKEE (reference sequence). V was trimmed by 1 base and J by 1 base, leaving 14 bases between them. CDR3 length: 16 amino acids. The CDR3 DNA sequence: TGTGCCAGCAGCTTGATATGGGACAAGAAGAACACTGAAGCTTTCTTT. Protein sequence: CASSLIWDKKNTEAFF.

This chain links TRBV9 with TRBJ1-3; possibly TRBD1 for D (5 bases). Germline loops: CDR1 SGDLS, CDR2 YYNGEE. V shed 3 bases and J shed 1 base, with 5 bases lying between them. This CDR3 has 13 residues. In DNA form, the CDR3 reads TGTGCCAGCAGCGCAGGGTCTGGAAACACCATATATTTT. Amino acid sequence: CASSAGSGNTIYF. The variable domain in full, with the rest retrieved from reference TRBV9 and TRBJ1-3, is DSGVTQTPKHLITATGQRVTLRCSPRSGDLSVYWYQQSLDQGLQFLIQYYNGEERAKGNILERFSAQQFPDLHSELNLSSLELGDSALYFCASSAGSGNTIYFGEGSWLTVV.

V usage is TRBV4-1 and J usage is TRBJ1-5; D possibly corresponds to TRBD1 (5 bases). Trimming took off 0 bases at V and 4 bases at J, with 16 bases between the two ends. This CDR3 is built from 17 residues. Germline V CDR1 and CDR2: MGHRA, YSYEKL. The CDR3, as DNA: TGCGCCAGCAGCCAAGACGGGGCGGGGTTCGGAAATCAGCCCCAGCATTTT. Translated: CASSQDGAGFGNQPQHF.

Concerning this clone: At one of its ends the junction is not consistent with the germline gene, which may arise from a read error. The V and J genes are TRBV5-1 and TRBJ2-7; 11 positions match TRBD1. Germline CDR1 SGHRS, CDR2 YFSETQ. The CDR3 is 15 residues long. The CDR3 DNA follows: TGCGCCAGCAGTTTGGACAGGGGGCCACCGTACGAGCAGTACTTC. It is translated as CASSLDRGPPYEQYF.

V is TRBV12-3 or TRBV12-4 and J is TRBJ2-7; no firm D call. This CDR3 has 12 amino acids. Trimming left V 8 bases short and J 0 bases short, with 8 bases between. The CDR3 region has the DNA TGTGCCAGCTCAGCAGGCTCCTACGAGCAGTACTTC. It translates to CASSAGSYEQYF.

This clone was seen a single time. The J gene is TRBJ2-2, the V gene TRBV7-9, with 16 bases that match TRBD2. The CDR3 loop spans 21 amino acids. V trimming: 5 bases; J trimming: 4 bases; junction bases outside the gene matches: 16. The germline gives CDR1 SEHNR, CDR2 FQNEAQ (reference sequence). CDR3 in amino acids: CASSKFLPGLAGGLVTGELFF. CDR3 coding DNA: TGTGCCAGCAGCAAATTCCTACCGGGACTAGCGGGGGGGCTCGTCACCGGGGAGCTGTTTTTT. Full variable domain (outside the CDR3, taken from reference TRBV7-9 and TRBJ2-2): DTGVSQNPRHKITKRGQNVTFRCDPISEHNRLYWYRQTLGQGPEFLTYFQNEAQLEKSRLLSDRFSAERPKGSFSTLEIQRTEQGDSAMYLCASSKFLPGLAGGLVTGELFFGEGSRLTVL.

The chain has TRBV19 and TRBJ1-4; D is perhaps TRBD1 (5 bases). Trimming cost V 3 bases and J 14 bases, with 10 bases left between them. Germline lookup yields CDR1 LNHDA and CDR2 SQIVND (reference sequence). This CDR3 region has 11 residues. CDR3 DNA sequence: TGTGCCAGTAGTATCAATCGACAGCTGTTTTTT. This gives the protein CASSINRQLFF.

V is TRBV11-2 and J is TRBJ2-3; TRBD2 agrees at 8 bases. The CDR3 extends over 16 amino acids. CDR1 is SGHAT, CDR2 FQNNGV, per germline. V lost 1 base to trimming and J lost 0 bases; unmatched junction nucleotides: 3. The CDR3: CASSLAGTRSTDTQYF. In nucleotides, the CDR3 is TGTGCCAGCAGCTTAGCCGGGACTAGAAGCACAGATACGCAGTATTTT.

This sequence joins TRBV6-5 and TRBJ2-7; TRBD1 matches at 7 bases. The CDR3 is 15 residues long. Germline lookup yields CDR1 MNHEY and CDR2 SVGAGI. The ends lost 0 bases at V and 4 bases at J; junction bases unmatched: 6. The CDR3 here is CASSYSVTGRYEQYF. In DNA, the CDR3 is TGTGCCAGCAGTTACTCGGTGACAGGGAGATACGAGCAGTACTTC.

The chain couples TRBV2 to TRBJ1-2; D gene unclear. V gave up 2 bases and J gave up 5 bases, with 9 bases separating them. CDR1 is SNHLY and CDR2 is FYNNEI in the germline V gene. CDR3 length equals 13 residues. CDR3 residues: CASSERETYGYTF. CDR3 in DNA: TGTGCCAGCAGTGAAAGGGAGACTTATGGCTACACCTTC.

The chain carries TRBV11-3 and TRBJ2-1, with 7 bases fitting TRBD2. V lost 1 base and J lost 16; bases outside the gene matches: 13. Germline values: CDR1 SGHNT, CDR2 YENEEA. The CDR3 sequence is 14 residues long. The CDR3 DNA reads as TGTGCCAGCAGCTTAGGCTTTTCGACGGGGGGACTTTTCTTC. This gives the protein CASSLGFSTGGLFF. Drawing the rest from reference TRBV11-3 and TRBJ2-1, the complete variable domain is EAGVVQSPRYKIIEKKQPVAFWCNPISGHNTLYWYLQNLGQGPELLIRYENEEAVDDSQLPKDRFSAERLKGVDSTLKIQPAELGDSAVYLCASSLGFSTGGLFFGPGTRLTVL.

The DNA for the CDR3 is TGTGCCAGCTCACCAGACAGGGGTAGATCCAATGAGCAGTTCTTC. This translates into CASSPDRGRSNEQFF. The genes are TRBV18 and TRBJ2-1; 8 bases agree with TRBD1. Germline CDR1 and CDR2: KGHSH and LQKENI. J was trimmed by 6 bases and V by 2 bases; bases with no gene match: 6. This CDR3 region has 15 residues.

This chain connects TRBV6-6 to TRBJ1-1; D is unresolved. The CDR3 consists of 16 residues. Trimming cost V 0 bases and J 7 bases, with 18 bases left between them. The germline V gene encodes CDR1 MNHNY and CDR2 SVGAGI (reference sequence). The CDR3 DNA sequence: TGTGCCAGCAGTTACTCGGCCCCCGATGGAGGGAATGAAGCTTTCTTT. Its translation: CASSYSAPDGGNEAFF.

The chain has TRBV2 and TRBJ1-1, with D tentatively TRBD1 (6 bases). The CDR3 is 15 residues long. Trimming removed 5 bases from V and 0 bases from J, with 13 bases in between. Germline CDR1 and CDR2: SNHLY and FYNNEI. CDR3 sequence: CASSRSGVMNTEAFF. The CDR3 DNA sequence: TGTGCCAGCAGTCGTTCAGGGGTTATGAACACTGAAGCTTTCTTT.

This chain uses TRBV5-6 with TRBJ2-1; D may be TRBD2 (6 bases). Germline V gives CDR1 SGHDT, CDR2 YYEEEE. V was pared by 4 bases and J by 7 bases, with 15 bases between. The CDR3 is made up of 14 amino acids. The chain's CDR3 is CASSTGLAGNEQFF. For the CDR3, the DNA is TGTGCCAGCAGCACGGGCCTTGCGGGGAATGAGCAGTTCTTC.

The V gene is TRBV6-5, the J gene TRBJ1-2, with 10 bases matching TRBD1. Germline assignment: CDR1 MNHEY and CDR2 SVGAGI. The junction had 7 bases not matched to a gene; V was cut back by 2 bases and J by 4 bases. This CDR3 has 16 residues. CDR3 sequence: CASSYPGDRGVYGYTF. The CDR3 DNA reads TGTGCCAGCAGTTACCCCGGGGACAGGGGCGTCTATGGCTACACCTTC.

This clone was picked up a small number of times. V gene TRBV7-2 combines with J gene TRBJ1-1, with D perhaps matching TRBD1 (5 bases). The CDR3 runs 15 residues. V lost 1 base, J lost 4 bases, and 13 bases lay in between. The V gene's germline CDR1 is SGHTA and CDR2 FQGNSA. CDR3 nucleotides: TGTGCCAGCAGCTTAGGACAGTCCTCCCCCACTGAAGCTTTCTTT. Translation gives CASSLGQSSPTEAFF.

The gene calls are TRBV6-6 and TRBJ1-5; D ambiguous. Trimming shortened V by 4 bases and J by 4 bases, and 14 bases separated the two germline ends. The germline V gene has CDR1 MNHNY and CDR2 SVGAGI (reference sequence). The CDR3 covers 15 residues. As DNA, the CDR3 is TGTGCCAGCAGTTTTGAGGGTGCGGGGAATCAGCCCCAGCATTTT. This gives the protein CASSFEGAGNQPQHF.

The rearrangement links TRBV6-6 to TRBJ1-1, with 7 bases fitting TRBD1. This CDR3 spans 11 amino acids. Germline CDR1 and CDR2: MNHNY and SVGAGI (reference sequence). After removal of 6 bases from V and 8 bases from J, the junction contained 3 bases not matched to a gene. This CDR3 is CASRRTGEAFF. The CDR3 nucleotides read TGTGCCAGCAGGCGGACAGGAGAAGCTTTCTTT.

The chain employs TRBV6-4 and TRBJ2-1; weak D call: TRBD2 (6 bases). V was trimmed by 6 bases and J by 5 bases, leaving 17 bases between them. This CDR3 is built from 15 residues. Germline CDR1 reads MRHNA; CDR2 reads SNTAGT. The CDR3 sequence is CASSRDLSGHNEQFF. CDR3 nucleotides: TGTGCCAGCAGCCGGGACCTCAGCGGGCACAATGAGCAGTTCTTC.

V gene TRBV10-3 combines with J gene TRBJ2-1, with 7 bases identical to TRBD2. Germline trimming cut 10 bases from V and 7 bases from J; bases unmatched to any gene: 10. This CDR3 is 13 amino acids long. Germline loops: CDR1 ENHRY, CDR2 SYGVKD. DNA for the CDR3: TGTGCCACCGACGTTGGGGAGGGTAATGAGCAGTTCTTC. This codes for CATDVGEGNEQFF.

This rearrangement joins TRBV30 to TRBJ2-6, with 8 bases aligning to TRBD2. Germline CDR1 and CDR2: GTSNPN and SVGIG (reference sequence). V lost 7 bases, J lost 4 bases, and 9 bases stayed unmatched. This CDR3 spans 15 amino acids. The chain's CDR3 is CASGGQLSGANVLTF. CDR3 coding DNA: TGTGCCTCGGGGGGGCAACTTTCAGGGGCCAACGTCCTGACTTTC.

The chain employs TRBV7-9 and TRBJ2-1, with 10 positions matching TRBD1. There are 16 residues in the CDR3. CDR1 is SEHNR, CDR2 FQNEAQ, per germline (reference sequence). V was clipped by 4 bases and J by 10 bases; unmatched bases: 13. The CDR3 bases are TGTGCCAGCAGCTGGGAGACCGGGACAGGGGAACCCGAGCAGTTCTTC. This gives the protein CASSWETGTGEPEQFF.

This chain links TRBV19 with TRBJ1-3, with 11 nucleotides matching TRBD1. There are 17 residues in the CDR3. Unmatched junction bases numbered 9, after V lost 5 bases and J lost 3 bases. Looked up from germline, CDR1 is LNHDA and CDR2 is SQIVND (reference sequence). In DNA form, the CDR3 reads TGTGCCAGTAGTTACCGGGACAGGGGGGGAATTGGAAACACCATATATTTT. Translating it yields CASSYRDRGGIGNTIYF.

The rearrangement uses TRBV12-3 or TRBV12-4 and TRBJ2-7, with a tentative D call TRBD2 (5 bases). V was cut by 2 bases and J by 3 bases, with 8 bases left in between. CDR3 length: 13 amino acids. The CDR3 bases are TGTGCCAGCAGTTTAATGGGGAGCTACGAGCAGTACTTC. Translating it yields CASSLMGSYEQYF.

This clone was observed once. This sequence joins TRBV10-1 and TRBJ2-2; tentative D call: TRBD2 (5 bases). V was clipped by 6 bases and J by 5 bases, with 13 bases between them. Per the germline V gene, CDR1 is WNHNN and CDR2 is SYGVQD (reference sequence). CDR3 length: 14 amino acids. The CDR3, as DNA: TGCGCCAGCAGGGCGGACTCGATTACCGGGGAGCTGTTTTTT. Translating it yields CASRADSITGELFF.

The rearrangement links TRBV19 to TRBJ1-5; 7 nucleotides match TRBD1. The V segment lost 7 bases and the J segment 0 bases; nucleotides outside the gene matches: 18. The germline V gene has CDR1 LNHDA and CDR2 SQIVND (reference sequence). The CDR3 sequence is 19 residues long. The chain's CDR3 is CASNMGTVELLYSNQPQHF. For the CDR3, the DNA is TGTGCCAGTAACATGGGGACAGTCGAACTCCTCTATAGCAATCAGCCCCAGCATTTT.